This passage covers 13 T cell receptor delta chains from one sample sequenced in a study of gamma-delta T cells after stem cell transplantation. TCRdb called clones from the RT-PCR reads again using CATT. The data hold about 1,700 delta-chain clones, with 3.5% to 5.5% observed a single time. The sequenced sample was gamma-delta T cells. The source of these receptors is a human donor. It is not recorded whose cells these are; they may come from a transplant donor.

About this clone itself: TCRdb's protein for this DNA is that of a much larger clone and differs from the translation at residue 6, likely a read error; the protein shown is the DNA translation. The chain couples TRDV2 to TRDJ1, with D perhaps matching TRDD2 or TRDD3 (7 bases each). The CDR3 spans 19 residues. Germline assignment: CDR1 GEAIGNYY and CDR2 EKD. The V end lost 3 bases, the J end lost 0 bases, and 25 bases lay between the germline ends. CDR3 DNA sequence: TGTGCCTGTGACTCCTTTCCTACTGAACTGGGGTCCAACACCGATAAACTCATCTTT. Translating gives CACDSFPTELGSNTDKLIF.

As concerns this clone: This may come from a read error, since a much larger clone is one base off. This sample includes further DNA sequences coding for the same CDR3. V usage is TRDV2 and J usage is TRDJ1, with TRDD3 matching 13 bases. Germline V gene sequence: CDR1 GEAIGNYY, CDR2 EKD. This CDR3 has 21 amino acids. The CDR3 loop is CACDPVLGDTRIPSNTDKLIF. The CDR3 nucleotides read TGCGCCTGTGACCCCGTACTGGGGGATACGCGGATACCCTCTAACACCGATAAACTCATCTTT.

This chain connects TRDV2 to TRDJ1, with TRDD3 matching 12 bases. Germline lookup yields CDR1 GEAIGNYY and CDR2 EKD. Germline trimming cut 0 bases from V and 2 bases from J; bases unmatched to any gene: 6. The CDR3 is 17 amino acids. This chain's CDR3 is CACDTVSGGYGTDKLIF. CDR3 nucleotide sequence: TGTGCCTGTGACACCGTATCTGGGGGATACGGGACCGATAAACTCATCTTT.

This clone is deemed medium-sized. This may come from a read error, since a much larger clone is one base off. The J gene is TRDJ1, the V gene TRDV2; 7 nucleotides align to TRDD3. The ends lost 4 bases at V and 0 bases at J; junction bases unmatched: 10. CDR1 is GEAIGNYY, CDR2 EKD, per germline. The CDR3 covers 16 residues. The CDR3 DNA reads TGTGCCTGTGAATGTTTGGAGCTGGGGGACACCGATAAACTCATCTTT. Its translation is CACECLELGDTDKLIF.

This clone has a handful of counts. The TCRdb record carries a much larger clone's protein, which differs from this DNA's translation at residue 3; a read error is the likely cause, and the protein listed here is the DNA translation. The CDR3 here is CAREGLGDTKSDKLIF. CDR3 nucleotides: TGTGCCCGTGAGGGTTTGGGGGATACGAAGTCCGATAAACTCATCTTT. V and J are TRDV2 and TRDJ1; 11 nucleotides line up with TRDD3. This CDR3 is 16 amino acids long. Germline V lookup: CDR1 GEAIGNYY, CDR2 EKD.

For this clone: A single base is all that separates this from a far larger clone, so a read error is likely. This chain connects TRDV2 to TRDJ3, with 8 bases aligning to TRDD3. V was clipped by 3 bases and J by 0 bases; unmatched bases: 18. Germline lookup yields CDR1 GEAIGNYY and CDR2 EKD. The CDR3 extends over 22 amino acids. CDR3 in DNA: TGTGCCTGTGACTCCTTTCCCCTTACTGGGGGGTCTAGCTCCTGGGACACCCGACAGATGTTTTTC. This translates into CACDSFPLTGGSSSWDTRQMFF.

Concerning this clone itself: With a much larger clone just one base away, this may be a read error. The chain recombines TRDV2 with TRDJ2; 10 positions match TRDD3. The germline V gene encodes CDR1 GEAIGNYY and CDR2 EKD. Unmatched junction bases numbered 16, after V lost 5 bases and J lost 8 bases. The CDR3 runs 17 residues. The CDR3 DNA is TGTGCCTGTGGCCCTCTTACTGGGGGATCCCGCTCCGCACAACTCTTCTTT. This sequence encodes CACGPLTGGSRSAQLFF.

This clone was seen a handful of times. TCRdb's protein for this DNA is that of a much larger clone and differs from the translation at residue 9, likely a read error; the protein shown is the DNA translation. The chain carries TRDV2 and TRDJ2; the D gene is possibly TRDD3 (8 bases). CDR1 and CDR2 from the germline V gene are GEAIGNYY and EKD. Trimming removed 0 bases at V and 11 bases at J, with 30 bases between. The CDR3 totals 19 residues. The CDR3 region is CACDTVPTGGPGIPSQLFF. As DNA, the CDR3 is TGTGCCTGTGACACCGTTCCTACGGGGGGCCCGGGGATACCCAGCCAACTCTTCTTT.

This clone has more than one count but fewer than ten. The TCRdb protein comes from a much larger clone and disagrees with this DNA's translation at residue 13, likely due to a read error; the protein given here is derived from the DNA. This chain joins TRDV2 and TRDJ1; 9 nucleotides agree with TRDD3. This CDR3 region has 18 residues. The junction had 13 bases not matched to a gene; V was cut back by 0 bases and J by 3 bases. From germline, CDR1 is GEAIGNYY and CDR2 EKD. As DNA, the CDR3 is TGTGCCTGTGACACCGTCACTGGGGGAACGACGTACGCCGATAAACTCATCTTT. It encodes CACDTVTGGTTYADKLIF.

This clone showed up just a few times. It is likely a read error: a sequence one base away is far more abundant. The same CDR3 also results from other DNA sequences found in this sample. The rearrangement joins TRDV2 to TRDJ1; 12 bases line up with TRDD3. The CDR3 runs 18 residues. The germline V gene has CDR1 GEAIGNYY and CDR2 EKD. The CDR3 spells CACDTLAPGGYGTDKLIF. CDR3 nucleotides: TGTGCCTGTGACACCCTAGCCCCTGGGGGATACGGGACCGATAAGCTCATCTTT.

This clone appeared a few times. The chain combines TRDV2 with TRDJ3; 10 bases align to TRDD3. CDR3 length equals 18 residues. Germline V gene sequence: CDR1 GEAIGNYY, CDR2 EKD. V dropped 0 bases and J dropped 0; count of bases not matched to a gene: 1. As DNA, the CDR3 is TGTGCCTGTGACACCGTGGGGGATACCTCCTGGGACACCCGACAGATGTTTTTC. Translating it yields CACDTVGDTSWDTRQMFF.

By sample share, this clone is medium-sized (0.01 to 0.1%). A much larger clonotype is one base distant, so this may be a read error. This rearrangement joins TRDV2 to TRDJ1; TRDD3 agrees at 11 bases. With V trimmed by 6 bases and J by 0 bases, 20 bases remained unmatched. There are 20 residues in the CDR3. Germline V gene data show CDR1 as GEAIGNYY and CDR2 as EKD. The CDR3 region is CACFRTPSNWGISNTDKLIF. As DNA, the CDR3 is TGTGCCTGTTTCCGTACGCCCTCGAACTGGGGGATATCTAACACCGATAAACTCATCTTT.

In the case of this clone: The protein given by TCRdb reflects a much larger clone and differs at residue 5 from this DNA's translation, likely from a read error; the protein shown is the DNA's translation. V is TRDV2 and J is TRDJ1, with D unclear. The CDR3 is 15 amino acids. Trimming cost V 2 bases and J 3 bases, with 15 bases left between them. CDR1 is GEAIGNYY and CDR2 is EKD in the germline V gene. CDR3 residues: CACDIVSTSPDKLIF. As DNA, the CDR3 is TGTGCCTGTGACATCGTGTCGACTTCGCCCGATAAACTCATCTTT.